The clone carrying this TCR beta chain was seen just once. Its cognate antigen is unknown. These data belong to a study of T cell responses to AZD1222 COVID-19 vaccine. Whole-study results and caveats: Epitopes outside B.1.351 and B.1.1.7 mutated regions reportedly drew nearly half of spike TCRs. Seropositive at baseline were only a handful of AZD1222 recipients.

There are 21 residues in the CDR3. CDR1 is SGHDN, CDR2 FVKESK, per germline. Trimming cost V 0 bases and J 0 bases, with 23 bases left between them. Some clones are missing from TCRdb's copy, which holds only in-frame ones; the method was immunoSEQ multiplex PCR. The sample gives roughly 100,000 clones, roughly nine tenths of which show up once; just over 8% is in the top ten. The chain couples TRBV14 to TRBJ1-4; no definite D call. The source of this sequence is an adult who received the AZD1222 COVID-19 vaccine. This sample comprised peripheral blood, obtained 28 days after the second AZD1222 dose. DNA for the CDR3: TGTGCCAGCAGCCAAGACTTCGGAGACGGACTGATAGTAGCAACTAATGAAAAACTGTTTTTT. Protein sequence: CASSQDFGDGLIVATNEKLFF.